This entry concerns a single T cell receptor (beta chain). Its cognate antigen is unknown. The junction and the germline gene differ at one end; a read error may be behind it. Healthy Caucasians provided all donations. TCRdb used MiXCR to reprocess the 5' RACE reads, holding one entry per CDR3 protein. The table records 420,000 or so distinct CDR3 sequences, about a fifth of them present only once. The CDR3 runs to 14 residues. Germline assignment: CDR1 SGHAT and CDR2 FQNNGV. These data originate in a study of identical twins. Whole-study results and caveats: Out-of-frame TCR alpha sharing in monozygotic twins exceeded recombination model predictions.

Input material: naive T cells sorted from blood. The TCR comes from a man aged 45 to 65 in good health. This chain joins TRBV11-2 and TRBJ2-7, with no clear D. Here the CDR3 reads CASSLVLTSHEQYF. The CDR3 region has the DNA TGTGCCAGCAGCTTAGTGCTGACCTCCCACGAGCAGTACTTC. Full variable domain (rest looked up from reference TRBV11-2 and TRBJ2-7): EAGVAQSPRYKIIEKRQSVAFWCNPISGHATLYWYQQILGQGPKLLIQFQNNGVVDDSQLPKDRFSAERLKGVDSTLKIQPAKLEDSAVYLCASSLVLTSHEQYFGPGTRLTVT.